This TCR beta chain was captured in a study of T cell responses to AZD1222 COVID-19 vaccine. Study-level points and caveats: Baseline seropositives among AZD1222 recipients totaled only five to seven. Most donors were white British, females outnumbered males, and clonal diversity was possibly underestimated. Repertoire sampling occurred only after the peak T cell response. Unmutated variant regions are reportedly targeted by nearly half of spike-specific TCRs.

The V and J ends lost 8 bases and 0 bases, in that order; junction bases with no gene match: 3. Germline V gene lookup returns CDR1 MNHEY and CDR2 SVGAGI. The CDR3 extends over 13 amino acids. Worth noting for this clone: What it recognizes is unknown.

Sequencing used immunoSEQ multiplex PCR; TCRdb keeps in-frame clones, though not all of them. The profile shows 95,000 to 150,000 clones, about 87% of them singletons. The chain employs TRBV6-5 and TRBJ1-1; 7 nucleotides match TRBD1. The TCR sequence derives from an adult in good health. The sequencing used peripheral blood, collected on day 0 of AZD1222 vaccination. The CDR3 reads CASGGQLNTEAFF. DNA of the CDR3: TGTGCCAGCGGGGGACAGCTGAACACTGAAGCTTTCTTT.